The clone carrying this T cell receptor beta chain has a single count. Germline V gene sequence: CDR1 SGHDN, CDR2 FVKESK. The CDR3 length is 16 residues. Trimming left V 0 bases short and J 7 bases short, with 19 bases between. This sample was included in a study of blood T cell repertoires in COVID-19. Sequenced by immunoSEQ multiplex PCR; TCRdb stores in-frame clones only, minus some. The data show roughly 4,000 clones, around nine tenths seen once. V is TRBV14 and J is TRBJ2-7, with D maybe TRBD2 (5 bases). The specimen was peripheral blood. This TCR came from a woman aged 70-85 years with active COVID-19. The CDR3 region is CASSQELSRRGGEQYF. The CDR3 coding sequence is TGTGCCAGCAGCCAAGAATTGTCCAGGCGAGGAGGAGAGCAGTACTTC.